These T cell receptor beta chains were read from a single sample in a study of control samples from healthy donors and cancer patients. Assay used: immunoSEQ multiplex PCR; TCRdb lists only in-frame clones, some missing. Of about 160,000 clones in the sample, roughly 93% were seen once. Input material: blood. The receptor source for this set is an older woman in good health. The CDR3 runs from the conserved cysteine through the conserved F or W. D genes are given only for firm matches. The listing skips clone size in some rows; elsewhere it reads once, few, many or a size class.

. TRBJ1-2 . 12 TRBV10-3 TGTGCCATCAGGCCGACAGGTTATGGCTACACCTTC CAIRPTGYGYTF
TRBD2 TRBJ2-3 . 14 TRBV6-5 TGTGCCAGCGCCCTAGCGGTGAGCACAGATACGCAGTATTTT CASALAVSTDTQYF
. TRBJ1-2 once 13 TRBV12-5 TGTGCTAGTGGTCAGACTGGACCTGGTGGCTACACCTTC CASGQTGPGGYTF
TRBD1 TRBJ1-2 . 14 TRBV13 TGTGCCAGCAGCGCAGGGGGGATTAACTATGGCTACACCTTC CASSAGGINYGYTF
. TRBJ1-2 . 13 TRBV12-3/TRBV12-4 TGTGCCAGCAGTTTCGAGGGGTCCTATGGCTACACCTTC CASSFEGSYGYTF
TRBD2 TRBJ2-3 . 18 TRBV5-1 TGCGCCAGCAGCAGTAGCGGGGTAATGAACTTTGGCACAGATACGCAGTATTTT CASSSSGVMNFGTDTQYF
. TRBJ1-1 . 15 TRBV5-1 TGCGCCAGCAGCAAATTGGGGGACTCGAACACTGAAGCTTTCTTT CASSKLGDSNTEAFF
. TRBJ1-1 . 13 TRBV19 TGTGCCAGCCAAAGTTATCAGAACACTGAAGCTTTCTTT CASQSYQNTEAFF
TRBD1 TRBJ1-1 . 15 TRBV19 TGTGCCAGTAGTATTGGAGGACAGGTGGGGGGTGAAGCTTTCTTT CASSIGGQVGGEAFF
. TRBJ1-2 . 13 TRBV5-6 TGTGCCAGCAGCTTAGAGTCGGGGGCTGGCTACACCTTC CASSLESGAGYTF
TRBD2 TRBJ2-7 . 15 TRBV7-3 TGTGCCAGCAGCTTGTCCGGCGGGGGGGCCTACGAGCAGTACTTC CASSLSGGGAYEQYF
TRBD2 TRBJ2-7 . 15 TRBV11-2 TGTGCCAGCAGTTCCACGGGGGGGAGTTGGTACGAGCAGTACTTC CASSSTGGSWYEQYF
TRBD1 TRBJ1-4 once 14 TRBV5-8 TGTGCCAGCAGCCCTGGGGACAGGGAGGAAAAACTGTTTTTT CASSPGDREEKLFF
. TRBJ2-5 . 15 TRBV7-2 TGTGCCAGCAGCTTAGCTGCATTTCCTTGGGAGACCCAGTACTTC CASSLAAFPWETQYF
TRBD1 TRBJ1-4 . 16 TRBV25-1 TGTGCCAGCACACAAAGTGGTTGGACAGGGTATGAAAAACTGTTTTTT CASTQSGWTGYEKLFF
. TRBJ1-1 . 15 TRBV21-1 TGTGCCAGCAGCAACAGGGGGCATGGGGACACTGAAGCTTTCTTT CASSNRGHGDTEAFF
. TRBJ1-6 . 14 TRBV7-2 TGTGCCAGCAGCTTAGGCTTCGAGAATTCACCCCTCCACTTT CASSLGFENSPLHF
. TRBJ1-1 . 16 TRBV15 TGTGCCACCAGCAGAGGTTTTAGGGCCAGGGAGACTGAAGCTTTCTTT CATSRGFRARETEAFF
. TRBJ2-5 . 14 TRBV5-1 TGCGCCAGCAGCGTGGGAGAGGTTAAAGAGACCCAGTACTTC CASSVGEVKETQYF
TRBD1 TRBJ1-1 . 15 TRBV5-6 TGTGCCAGCAGCTTGGTTACAGGGGGAAACACTGAAGCTTTCTTT CASSLVTGGNTEAFF
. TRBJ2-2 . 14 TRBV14 TGTGCCAGCAGGCGCCGTGAGAACACCGGGGAGCTGTTTTTT CASRRRENTGELFF
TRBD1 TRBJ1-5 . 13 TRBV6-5 TGTGCCAGCAGGAGGACAGGGGCTCAGCCCCAGCATTTT CASRRTGAQPQHF
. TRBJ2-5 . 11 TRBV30 TGTGCCGGGGGATACGGAACCGCTCAGTACTTC CAGGYGTAQYF
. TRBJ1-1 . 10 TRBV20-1 TGCAGTGCTAGCAGGGTTGAAGCTTTCTTT CSASRVEAFF
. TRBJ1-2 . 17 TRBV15 TGTGCCACCAGCAGAGCTGAGAGGCTCCTCCTGGGGGGTGGCTACACCTTC CATSRAERLLLGGGYTF
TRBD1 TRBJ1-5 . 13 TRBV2 TGTGCCAGCAGGCAGGGGGCAGGCCAGCCCCAGCATTTT CASRQGAGQPQHF
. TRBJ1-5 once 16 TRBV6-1 TGTGCCAGCAGCGAAGCGCAGGGTGCTTGGAATCAGCCCCAGCATTTT CASSEAQGAWNQPQHF
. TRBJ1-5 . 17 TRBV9 TGTGCCAGCAGCGTAGGCTGGGAGTCATTCGGCAATCAGCCCCAGCATTTT CASSVGWESFGNQPQHF
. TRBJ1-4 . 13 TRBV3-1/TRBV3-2 TGTGCCAGCAGCTTTGGGGGTAATGAAAAACTGTTTTTT CASSFGGNEKLFF
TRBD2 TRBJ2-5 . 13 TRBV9 TGTGCCAGCAGCGTAGATCTGGGAGGGGCCCAGTACTTC CASSVDLGGAQYF
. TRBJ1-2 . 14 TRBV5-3 TGTGCCAGAAGCTCTCCCTCAAGCCGCTATGGCTACACCTTC CARSSPSSRYGYTF
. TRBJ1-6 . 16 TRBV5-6 TGTGCCAGCAGCTTGGATGGGGGCCCCTATAATTCACCCCTCCACTTT CASSLDGGPYNSPLHF
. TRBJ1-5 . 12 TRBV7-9 TGTGCCAGCAGCCTACAGAATCAGCCCCAGCATTTT CASSLQNQPQHF
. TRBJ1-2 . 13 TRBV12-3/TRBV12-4 TGTGCCAGCAGTTGGGGGGGGTACTATGGCTACACCTTC CASSWGGYYGYTF
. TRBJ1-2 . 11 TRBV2 TGTGCCAGCACTCGGATGGCTGGCTACACCTTC CASTRMAGYTF
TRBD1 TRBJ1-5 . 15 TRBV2 TGTGCCAGCAGTTGGGGGACAGGGGAAGAGCAGCCCCAGCATTTT CASSWGTGEEQPQHF